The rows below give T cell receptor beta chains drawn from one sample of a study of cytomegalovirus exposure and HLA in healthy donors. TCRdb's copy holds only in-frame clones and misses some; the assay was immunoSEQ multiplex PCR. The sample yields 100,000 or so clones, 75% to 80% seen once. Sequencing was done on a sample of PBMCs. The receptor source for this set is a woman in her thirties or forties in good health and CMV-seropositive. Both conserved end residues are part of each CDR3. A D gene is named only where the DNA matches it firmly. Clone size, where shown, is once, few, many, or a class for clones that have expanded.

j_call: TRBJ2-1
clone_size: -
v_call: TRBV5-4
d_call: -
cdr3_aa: CASSFRTETYNEQFF
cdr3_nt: TGTGCCAGCAGCTTTCGGACAGAGACCTACAATGAGCAGTTCTTC

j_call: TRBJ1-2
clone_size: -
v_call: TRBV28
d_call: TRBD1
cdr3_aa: CASSQDRGRGYTF
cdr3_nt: TGTGCCAGCAGTCAAGACAGGGGGCGTGGCTACACCTTC

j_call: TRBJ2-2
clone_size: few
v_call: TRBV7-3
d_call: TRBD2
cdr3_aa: CASSPRLAGRGELFF
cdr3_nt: TGTGCCAGCAGCCCGCGACTAGCGGGAAGGGGGGAGCTGTTTTTT

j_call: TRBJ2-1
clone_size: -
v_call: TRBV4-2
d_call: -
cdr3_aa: CASSPFAGSSYNEQFF
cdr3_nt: TGTGCCAGCAGCCCCTTCGCCGGGAGCTCCTACAATGAGCAGTTCTTC

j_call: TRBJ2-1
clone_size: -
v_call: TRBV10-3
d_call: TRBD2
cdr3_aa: CAIDGRDSNEQFF
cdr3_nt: TGTGCCATCGATGGGAGGGACTCCAATGAGCAGTTCTTC

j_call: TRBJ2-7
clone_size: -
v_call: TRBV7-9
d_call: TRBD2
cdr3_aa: CSSSSELAGGLESNEQYF
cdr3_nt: TGTTCCAGCAGCTCCGAGCTAGCGGGAGGGCTAGAAAGTAACGAGCAGTACTTC

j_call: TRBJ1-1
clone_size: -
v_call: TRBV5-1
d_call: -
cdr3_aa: CASSGNGGRNTEAFF
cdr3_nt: TGCGCCAGCAGCGGAAACGGGGGGCGGAACACTGAAGCTTTCTTT

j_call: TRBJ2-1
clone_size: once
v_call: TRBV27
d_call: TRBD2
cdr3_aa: CASSSAASGHLNEQFF
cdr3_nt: TGTGCCAGCAGTTCCGCGGCTAGCGGCCATCTCAATGAGCAGTTCTTC

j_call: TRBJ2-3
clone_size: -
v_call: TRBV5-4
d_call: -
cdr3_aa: CASSYTSSTDTQYF
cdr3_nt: TGTGCCAGCAGTTATACTAGTTCCACAGATACGCAGTATTTT

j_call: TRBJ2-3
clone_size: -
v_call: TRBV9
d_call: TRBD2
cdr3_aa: CASSVAASGSGSDTQYF
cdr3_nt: TGTGCCAGCAGCGTAGCAGCTAGCGGGAGTGGATCGGATACGCAGTATTTT

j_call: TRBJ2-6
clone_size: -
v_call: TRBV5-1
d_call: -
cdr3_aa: CASSSRQANVLTF
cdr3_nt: TGCGCCAGCAGCTCCAGGCAGGCCAACGTCCTGACTTTC

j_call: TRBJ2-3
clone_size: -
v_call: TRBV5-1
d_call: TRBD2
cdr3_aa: CASSLGREGTTDTQYF
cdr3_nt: TGCGCCAGCAGCTTGGGTCGGGAGGGAACCACAGATACGCAGTATTTT

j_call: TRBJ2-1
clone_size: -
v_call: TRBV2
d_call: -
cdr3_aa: CASSESASSYNEQFF
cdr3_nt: TGTGCCAGCAGTGAAAGCGCCAGCTCCTACAATGAGCAGTTCTTC

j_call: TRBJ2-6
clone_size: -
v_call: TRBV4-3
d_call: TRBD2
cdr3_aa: CASSHYREGLAGGAGANVLTF
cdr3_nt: TGCGCCAGCAGCCACTACCGGGAGGGACTAGCGGGAGGGGCTGGGGCCAACGTCCTGACTTTC

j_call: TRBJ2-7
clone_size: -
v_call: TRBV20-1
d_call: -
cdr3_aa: CSARVRDEQYF
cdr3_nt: TGCAGTGCTAGAGTTCGGGACGAGCAGTACTTC

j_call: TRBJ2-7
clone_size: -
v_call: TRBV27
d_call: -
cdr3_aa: CASSFLGQIHEQYF
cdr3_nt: TGTGCCAGCAGTTTCCTAGGACAGATCCACGAGCAGTACTTC

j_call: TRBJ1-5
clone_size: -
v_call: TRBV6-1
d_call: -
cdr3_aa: CASSGEASFAGQPQHF
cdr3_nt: TGTGCCAGCAGTGGGGAGGCGAGTTTCGCAGGTCAGCCCCAGCATTTT

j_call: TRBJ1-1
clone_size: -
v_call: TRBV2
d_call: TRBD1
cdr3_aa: CASSEWQGGNTEAFF
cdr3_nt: TGTGCCAGCAGTGAATGGCAGGGGGGGAACACTGAAGCTTTCTTT

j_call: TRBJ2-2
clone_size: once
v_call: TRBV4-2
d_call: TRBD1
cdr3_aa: CASSPGQLTGELFF
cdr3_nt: TGTGCCAGCAGCCCGGGACAGCTCACCGGGGAGCTGTTTTTT

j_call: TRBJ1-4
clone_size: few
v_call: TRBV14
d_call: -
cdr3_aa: CASSQSGFGVEKLFF
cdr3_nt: TGTGCCAGCAGCCAGAGCGGCTTCGGGGTTGAAAAACTGTTTTTT

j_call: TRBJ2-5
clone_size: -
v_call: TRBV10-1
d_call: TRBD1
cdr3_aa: CASSESTGANLETQYF
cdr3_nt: TGCGCCAGCAGTGAGTCGACAGGGGCGAATCTAGAGACCCAGTACTTC

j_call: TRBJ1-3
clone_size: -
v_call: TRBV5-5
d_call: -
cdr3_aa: CASSLQGSSGNTIYF
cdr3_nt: TGTGCCAGCAGCTTGCAGGGGAGCTCTGGAAACACCATATATTTT

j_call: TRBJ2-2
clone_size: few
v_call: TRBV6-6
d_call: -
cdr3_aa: CASRRNTGELFF
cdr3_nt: TGTGCCAGCAGGAGGAACACCGGGGAGCTGTTTTTT

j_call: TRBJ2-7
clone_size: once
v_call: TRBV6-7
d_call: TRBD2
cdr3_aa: CASSYVELAGIYEQYF
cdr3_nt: TGTGCCAGCAGTTACGTGGAGCTAGCGGGAATCTACGAGCAGTACTTC